Below, 26 T cell receptor beta chains from the same sample are listed, as sequenced in a study of blood T cell repertoires in COVID-19. Clones were read by immunoSEQ multiplex PCR, and TCRdb kept only the in-frame ones, dropping some. Found here are more than 95,000 clones, just over 90% of them singletons; the top ten hold approximately 1.9%. Material for sequencing was peripheral blood. The receptors derive from a human donor with active COVID-19. The donor label of this sample is uncertain.

This clone appeared a single time. V is TRBV6-5 and J is TRBJ2-7; a possible D gene is TRBD2 (6 bases). Trimming left V 10 bases short and J 0 bases short, with 16 bases between. CDR1 and CDR2 (germline): MNHEY, SVGAGI. CDR3 length equals 14 residues. CDR3 nucleotide sequence: TGTGCCACCTCCTTTGGAGGGGACTCCTACGAGCAGTACTTC. This translates into CATSFGGDSYEQYF.

The genes are TRBV19 and TRBJ1-1, with 7 bases that match TRBD1. V lost 7 bases to trimming and J lost 1 base; unmatched junction nucleotides: 9. Germline CDR1 is LNHDA and CDR2 is SQIVND (reference sequence). The CDR3 sequence is 15 residues long. CDR3 bases: TGTGCCAGTACCCCGCAGGGGGGTACGAACACTGAAGCTTTCTTT. Residues: CASTPQGGTNTEAFF.

This clone was counted ten times or more. The CDR3 nucleotides read TGCAGTGCTAGTCCATCGGGAGGTCGCGGCTATAATTCACCCCTCCACTTT. Amino acids: CSASPSGGRGYNSPLHF. V gene TRBV20-1 combines with J gene TRBJ1-6; no definite D call. The CDR3 loop spans 17 amino acids. CDR1 is DFQATT and CDR2 is SNEGSKA in the germline V gene (reference sequence). Trimming left V 3 bases short and J 3 bases short, with 18 bases between.

This chain joins TRBV9 and TRBJ1-3; 7 bases match TRBD1. The V gene's germline CDR1 is SGDLS and CDR2 YYNGEE. The CDR3 contains 17 residues. V gave up 0 bases and J gave up 1 base; unmatched junction bases: 7. For the CDR3, the DNA is TGTGCCAGCAGCGTAGAGGCAGGGGGAAGATCTGGAAACACCATATATTTT. Protein sequence: CASSVEAGGRSGNTIYF.

The chain uses TRBV9 and TRBJ1-1; TRBD1 matches 7 bases. The CDR3 loop spans 14 amino acids. Germline V gene data show CDR1 as SGDLS and CDR2 as YYNGEE. The V gene end was trimmed by 0 bases and the J gene end by 4 bases; junction bases not matched to a gene: 3. The CDR3 sequence is CASSVAYRGTEAFF. CDR3 coding DNA: TGTGCCAGCAGCGTAGCCTACAGGGGCACTGAAGCTTTCTTT.

The chain joins TRBV5-6 to TRBJ1-5; 8 nucleotides align to TRBD1. The CDR3 contains 15 residues. With V trimmed by 4 bases and J by 0 bases, 3 bases remained unmatched. Germline CDR1 and CDR2: SGHDT and YYEEEE. CDR3 loop: CASSTQGVSNQPQHF. CDR3 in DNA: TGTGCCAGCAGCACACAGGGGGTTAGCAATCAGCCCCAGCATTTT.

V and J are TRBV6-6 and TRBJ1-2, with 7 bases fitting TRBD1. Looked up from germline, CDR1 is MNHNY and CDR2 is SVGAGI (reference sequence). The ends lost 6 bases at V and 2 bases at J; junction bases unmatched: 9. The CDR3 runs 15 residues. This CDR3 reads CASRDRQGVNYGYTF. In DNA, the CDR3 is TGTGCCAGCAGAGATCGACAGGGCGTCAACTATGGCTACACCTTC.

This chain joins TRBV4-2 and TRBJ1-2, with 8 positions matching TRBD1. Germline CDR1 is LGHNA and CDR2 is YNFKEQ. This CDR3 region has 16 residues. V lost 6 bases and J lost 2; bases outside the gene matches: 11. CDR3 sequence: CASRQTGGARNYGYTF. The CDR3 DNA reads TGTGCCAGCAGACAAACAGGGGGAGCGCGGAACTATGGCTACACCTTC.

The J gene is TRBJ1-2, the V gene TRBV7-2; D is unclear. The length of the CDR3 is 17 residues. V shed 0 bases and J shed 8 bases, with 22 bases lying between them. CDR1 and CDR2 from the germline V gene are SGHTA and FQGNSA. In DNA, the CDR3 is TGTGCCAGCAGCTTAGCGACGGGCCGTCACGGCGCGGGCGGCTACACCTTC. Translating gives CASSLATGRHGAGGYTF.

This chain joins TRBV2 and TRBJ1-4, with D uncertain. The germline CDR1 and CDR2 sequences are SNHLY and FYNNEI. This CDR3 is 13 amino acids long. V gave up 7 bases and J gave up 5 bases, with 11 bases separating them. The CDR3 reads CASMRGLNEKLFF. The CDR3 nucleotides are TGTGCCAGCATGCGAGGGTTAAATGAAAAACTGTTTTTT. The full variable domain, completed using reference TRBV2 and TRBJ1-4, is EPEVTQTPSHQVTQMGQEVILRCVPISNHLYFYWYRQILGQKVEFLVSFYNNEISEKSEIFDDQFSVERPDGSNFTLKIRSTKLEDSAMYFCASMRGLNEKLFFGSGTQLSVL.

The chain has TRBV7-9 and TRBJ2-5, with TRBD2 as a possible D gene (5 bases). Looked up from germline, CDR1 is SEHNR and CDR2 is FQNEAQ (reference sequence). This CDR3 is built from 13 residues. Trimming removed 5 bases from V and 3 bases from J, with 10 bases in between. CDR3 nucleotide sequence: TGTGCCAGCAGCATTCCAGCGGAAGAGACCCAGTACTTC. Translating it yields CASSIPAEETQYF.

The rearrangement joins TRBV2 to TRBJ2-7, with unresolved D. Between the trimmed V and J ends, which lost 8 bases and 4 bases, there was a span of 6 bases. CDR3 length equals 10 residues. Germline CDR1 is SNHLY and CDR2 is FYNNEI. The DNA of the CDR3 is TGTGCCAGCTCAGGTTACGAGCAGTACTTC. It specifies CASSGYEQYF.

This clone was seen a single time. One end of the junction fails to match germline, which may point to a read error. This chain joins TRBV5-4 and TRBJ2-1; 7 bases agree with TRBD1. This CDR3 is built from 14 residues. Germline lookup yields CDR1 SGHNT and CDR2 YYREEE (reference sequence). CDR3 amino acids: CATSRGSSYNEQFF. The CDR3 nucleotides read TGTGCCACCAGCAGGGGGTCCTCCTACAATGAGCAGTTCTTC.

The genes are TRBV11-1 and TRBJ2-5, with 9 positions matching TRBD2. In germline, CDR1 is SGHAT, CDR2 FQDESV (reference sequence). V lost 4 bases to trimming and J lost 4 bases; unmatched junction nucleotides: 4. CDR3 length: 14 amino acids. The CDR3 nucleotides read TGTGCCAGCAGCTCTCTAGCGGGGCGAGAGACCCAGTACTTC. The encoded protein is CASSSLAGRETQYF.

The chain has TRBV3-1 (or the pseudogene TRBV3-2) and TRBJ2-1, with D perhaps TRBD2 (5 bases). Germline V gives CDR1 LGHDT, CDR2 YNNKEL (reference sequence). V was pared by 0 bases and J by 0 bases, with 9 bases between. The CDR3 totals 16 residues. The CDR3 is CASSQDPGTSYNEQFF. CDR3 DNA: TGTGCCAGCAGCCAAGATCCGGGAACCTCCTACAATGAGCAGTTCTTC.

The chain links TRBV5-1 to TRBJ2-5, with 9 bases fitting TRBD1. Germline V CDR1 and CDR2: SGHRS, YFSETQ. V shed 3 bases and J 3 bases; nucleotides not matched to a gene: 9. The CDR3 length is 16 residues. In DNA, the CDR3 is TGCGCCAGCAGCTCTACAGGGGGCAACGTGAAAGAGACCCAGTACTTC. It is translated as CASSSTGGNVKETQYF. Full variable domain (missing parts from reference TRBV5-1 and TRBJ2-5): KAGVTQTPRYLIKTRGQQVTLSCSPISGHRSVSWYQQTPGQGLQFLFEYFSETQRNKGNFPGRFSGRQFSNSRSEMNVSTLELGDSALYLCASSSTGGNVKETQYFGPGTRLLVL.

Here the CDR3 reads CASSVVASRQGNTGELFF. CDR3 DNA sequence: TGTGCCAGCAGCGTAGTTGCTTCGAGACAGGGGAACACCGGGGAGCTGTTTTTT. The gene calls are TRBV9 and TRBJ2-2; 7 bases align to TRBD1. V dropped 0 bases and J dropped 1; count of bases not matched to a gene: 9. This CDR3 has 18 residues. In germline, CDR1 is SGDLS, CDR2 YYNGEE.

V and J are TRBV9 and TRBJ2-1; 8 bases agree with TRBD2. The CDR3 sequence is 15 residues long. V shed 2 bases, J shed 1 base, and the junction held 2 bases outside the gene matches. Germline-derived CDR1 and CDR2 are SGDLS and YYNGEE. CDR3 in DNA: TGTGCCAGCAGCGTGGGACTAGAGTCCTACAATGAGCAGTTCTTC. It translates to CASSVGLESYNEQFF.

This clone was counted a single time. The chain joins TRBV2 to TRBJ2-2; 7 positions agree with TRBD1. The CDR3 covers 15 residues. Germline-derived CDR1 and CDR2 are SNHLY and FYNNEI. The V gene end was trimmed by 4 bases and the J gene end by 5 bases; junction bases not matched to a gene: 7. The CDR3 DNA follows: TGTGCCAGCAGTGTATCGGGACAGTCAACCGGGGAGCTGTTTTTT. Protein: CASSVSGQSTGELFF. Using reference TRBV2 and TRBJ2-2 for the parts outside the CDR3, the full variable domain is EPEVTQTPSHQVTQMGQEVILRCVPISNHLYFYWYRQILGQKVEFLVSFYNNEISEKSEIFDDQFSVERPDGSNFTLKIRSTKLEDSAMYFCASSVSGQSTGELFFGEGSRLTVL.

This clone was seen a single time. The chain has TRBV6-5 and TRBJ1-2; 8 bases fit TRBD1. J gave up 8 bases and V 5 bases, and 7 bases lay outside the gene matches. Germline lookup yields CDR1 MNHEY and CDR2 SVGAGI. This CDR3 region has 13 residues. The CDR3 DNA reads TGTGCCAGCAGTCTCCGGACAGGGAGCGGCTACACCTTC. Translating gives CASSLRTGSGYTF.

The CDR3 DNA follows: TGTGCCAGCATTCTAGACGGGGGGGCAGATACGCAGTATTTT. This encodes CASILDGGADTQYF. The chain couples TRBV2 to TRBJ2-3; 8 bases are shared with TRBD2. The germline V gene encodes CDR1 SNHLY and CDR2 FYNNEI. The CDR3 runs 14 residues. Unmatched junction bases numbered 7, after V lost 7 bases and J lost 4 bases.

The V and J genes are TRBV15 and TRBJ2-3, with 11 bases matching TRBD1. This CDR3 comprises 23 residues. The germline V gene encodes CDR1 LNHNV and CDR2 YYDKDF (reference sequence). Losses at the gene ends were 0 bases for V and 0 bases for J; bases not matched to a gene: 20. CDR3 coding DNA: TGTGCCACCAGCAGAGATCCATCGGGACAGGGGGAACGCAGTTTCACTAGCACAGATACGCAGTATTTT. As protein: CATSRDPSGQGERSFTSTDTQYF.

The rearrangement joins TRBV5-1 to TRBJ2-3; 13 positions match TRBD2. With V trimmed by 3 bases and J by 4 bases, 2 bases remained unmatched. This CDR3 has 15 amino acids. Germline values: CDR1 SGHRS, CDR2 YFSETQ. CDR3 in amino acids: CASSSGLAGSDTQYF. DNA for the CDR3: TGCGCCAGCAGCTCGGGACTAGCGGGGTCAGATACGCAGTATTTT.

The chain's CDR3 is CASSPTVTSGANEQYF. The CDR3 DNA reads TGTGCCAGCAGCCCTACGGTGACTAGCGGGGCCAACGAGCAGTACTTC. The chain links TRBV5-4 to TRBJ2-7, with 11 bases lining up with TRBD2. V was pared by 4 bases and J by 5 bases, with 11 bases of the junction left unmatched. Germline V gene data show CDR1 as SGHNT and CDR2 as YYREEE (reference sequence). This CDR3 spans 16 amino acids.

The chain joins TRBV28 to TRBJ2-4; the D is unclear. V was cut by 4 bases and J by 0 bases, with 13 bases left in between. This CDR3 has 16 amino acids. The germline gives CDR1 MDHEN, CDR2 SYDVKM. The CDR3 bases are TGTGCCAGCAGTTCCGCAGGAACTGTAGCCAAAAACATTCAGTACTTC. Protein sequence: CASSSAGTVAKNIQYF.

J is TRBJ1-5 and V is TRBV5-5; 9 nucleotides line up with TRBD1. With V trimmed by 4 bases and J by 3 bases, 11 bases remained unmatched. In germline, CDR1 is SGHKS, CDR2 YYEKEE (reference sequence). The CDR3 totals 17 residues. Here the CDR3 DNA reads TGTGCCAGCAGCCCAATAGCCGGGACAGGGTCCAATCAGCCCCAGCATTTT. Protein: CASSPIAGTGSNQPQHF.